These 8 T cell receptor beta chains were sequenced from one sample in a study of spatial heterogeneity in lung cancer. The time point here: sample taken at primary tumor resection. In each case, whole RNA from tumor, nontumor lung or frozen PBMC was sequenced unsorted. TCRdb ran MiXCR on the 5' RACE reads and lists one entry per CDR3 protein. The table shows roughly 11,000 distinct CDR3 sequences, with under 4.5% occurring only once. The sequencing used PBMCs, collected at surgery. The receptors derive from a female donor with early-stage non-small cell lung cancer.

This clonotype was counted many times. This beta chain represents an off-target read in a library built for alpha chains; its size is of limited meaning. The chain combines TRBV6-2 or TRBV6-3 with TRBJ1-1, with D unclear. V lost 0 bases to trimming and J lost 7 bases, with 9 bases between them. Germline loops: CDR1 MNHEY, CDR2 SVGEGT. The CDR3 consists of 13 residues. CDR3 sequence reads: CASSYSRTGEAFF. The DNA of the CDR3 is TGTGCCAGCAGTTACTCCAGGACGGGTGAAGCTTTCTTT.

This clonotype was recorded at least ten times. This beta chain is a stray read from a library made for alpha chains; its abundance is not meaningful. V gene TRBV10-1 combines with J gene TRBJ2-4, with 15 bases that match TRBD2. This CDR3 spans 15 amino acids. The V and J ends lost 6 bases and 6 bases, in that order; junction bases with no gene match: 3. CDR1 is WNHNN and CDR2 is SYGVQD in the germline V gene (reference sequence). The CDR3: CASSGLAGGRNIQYF. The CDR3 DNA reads TGCGCCAGCAGCGGACTAGCGGGGGGGCGAAACATTCAGTACTTC.

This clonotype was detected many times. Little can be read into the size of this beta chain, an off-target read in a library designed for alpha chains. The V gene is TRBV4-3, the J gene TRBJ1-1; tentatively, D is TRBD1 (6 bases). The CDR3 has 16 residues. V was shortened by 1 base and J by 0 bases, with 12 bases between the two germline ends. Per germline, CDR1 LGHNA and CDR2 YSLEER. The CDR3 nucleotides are TGCGCCAGCAGCCAAGGGATACAGGGCATGAACACTGAAGCTTTCTTT. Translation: CASSQGIQGMNTEAFF.

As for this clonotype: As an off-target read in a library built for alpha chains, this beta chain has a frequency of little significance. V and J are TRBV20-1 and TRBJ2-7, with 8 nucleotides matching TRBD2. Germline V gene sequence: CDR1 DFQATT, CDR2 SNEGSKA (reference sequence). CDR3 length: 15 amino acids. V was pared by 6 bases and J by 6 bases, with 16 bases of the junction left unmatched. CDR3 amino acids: CSAESGSSWAPEQYF. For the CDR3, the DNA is TGCAGTGCCGAAAGCGGGAGTAGTTGGGCCCCCGAGCAGTACTTC.

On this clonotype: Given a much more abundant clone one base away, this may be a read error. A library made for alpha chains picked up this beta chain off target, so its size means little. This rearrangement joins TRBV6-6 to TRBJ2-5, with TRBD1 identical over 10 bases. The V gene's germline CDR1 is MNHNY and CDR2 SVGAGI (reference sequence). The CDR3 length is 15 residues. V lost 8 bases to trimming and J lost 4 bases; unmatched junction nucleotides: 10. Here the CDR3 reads CASCSPRQGAETQYF. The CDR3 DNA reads TGTGCCAGCTGTTCCCCTAGACAGGGGGCAGAGACCCAGTACTTC.

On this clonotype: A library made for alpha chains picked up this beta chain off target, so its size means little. The DNA for the CDR3 is TGTGCCAGCAGCTCTCTCCTAGCGAACCAAGAGACCCAGTACTTC. This encodes CASSSLLANQETQYF. This chain connects TRBV11-2 to TRBJ2-5, with D maybe TRBD2 (6 bases). The CDR3 covers 15 residues. Looked up from germline, CDR1 is SGHAT and CDR2 is FQNNGV. Deletions cut 4 bases from V and 0 bases from J, with 12 bases between.

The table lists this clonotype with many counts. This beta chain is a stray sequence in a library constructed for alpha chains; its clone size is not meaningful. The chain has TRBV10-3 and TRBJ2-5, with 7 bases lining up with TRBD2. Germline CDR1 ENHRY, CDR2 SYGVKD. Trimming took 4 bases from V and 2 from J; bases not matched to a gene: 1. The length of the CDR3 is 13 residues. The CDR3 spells CAISAAGQETQYF. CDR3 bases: TGTGCCATCAGTGCAGCGGGGCAAGAGACCCAGTACTTC.

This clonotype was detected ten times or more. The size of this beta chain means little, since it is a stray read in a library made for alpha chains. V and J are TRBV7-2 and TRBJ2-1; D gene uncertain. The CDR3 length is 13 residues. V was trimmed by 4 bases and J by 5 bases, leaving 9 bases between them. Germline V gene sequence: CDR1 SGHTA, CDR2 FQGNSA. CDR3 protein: CASSYRRDNEQFF. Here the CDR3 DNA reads TGTGCCAGCAGCTATCGAAGGGACAATGAGCAGTTCTTC.